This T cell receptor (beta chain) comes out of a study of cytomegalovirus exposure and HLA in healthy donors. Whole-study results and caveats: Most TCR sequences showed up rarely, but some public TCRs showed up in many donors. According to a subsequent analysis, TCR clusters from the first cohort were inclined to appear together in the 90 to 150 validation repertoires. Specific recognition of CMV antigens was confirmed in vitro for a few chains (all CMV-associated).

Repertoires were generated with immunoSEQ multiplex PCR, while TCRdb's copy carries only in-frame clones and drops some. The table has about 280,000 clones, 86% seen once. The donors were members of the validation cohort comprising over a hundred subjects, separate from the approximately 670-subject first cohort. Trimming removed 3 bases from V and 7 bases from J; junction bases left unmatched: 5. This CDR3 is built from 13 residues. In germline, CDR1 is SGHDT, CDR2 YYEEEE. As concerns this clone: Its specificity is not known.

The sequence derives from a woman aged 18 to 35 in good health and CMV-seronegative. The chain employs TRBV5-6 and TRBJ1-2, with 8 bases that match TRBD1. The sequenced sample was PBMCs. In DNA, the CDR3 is TGTGCCAGCAGCTCTACCGGGACAGGTGGCTACACCTTC. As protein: CASSSTGTGGYTF.